Reported below is one TCR beta chain. Its antigen is not known. The data were obtained in a study of early T cells in non-severe SARS-CoV-2 infection. In the study overall: Sequenced material consisted of bulk RNA (from unsorted whole blood), and chains were unpaired.

The library protocol tagged individual cDNA molecules with unique molecular identifiers. TCRdb ran MiXCR on the 5' RACE reads and lists one entry per CDR3 protein. Altogether some 70,000 distinct CDR3 sequences are present, 12% being singletons, with the ten largest covering around 3.8%. Trimming shortened V by 5 bases and J by 2 bases, and 5 bases separated the two germline ends. This CDR3 has 12 amino acids. Germline V gene lookup returns CDR1 SGHTA and CDR2 FQGTGA. Findings of the study overall: Matches to VDJdb favored anti-spike CD8 responses and missed private and CD4 specificities.

The TCR was taken from an adult who was a healthcare worker with PCR-confirmed SARS-CoV-2 infection or an uninfected control (not recorded which). The chain carries TRBV7-3 and TRBJ2-3, with D unresolved. Specimen: whole blood. The CDR3 DNA is TGTGCCAGCAGCCACGCCACAGATACGCAGTATTTT. Its translation: CASSHATDTQYF.